The T cell receptor beta chain under discussion was sequenced for a study of vaccination effects on CD4 cells after COVID-19. At the level of the study: Either the BNT162b2 or mRNA-1273 vaccine was given to participants in two doses.

Sequencing was performed with immunoSEQ multiplex PCR; in TCRdb, only in-frame clones are kept and a portion is missing. This table has fewer than 40,000 clones, 55% to 75% appearing once. V lost 0 bases and J 5 bases, leaving 12 bases between the germline ends. Germline V lookup: CDR1 LGHNA, CDR2 YNFKEQ. The CDR3 sequence is 15 residues long. Viral peptide pool expansion of antigen-specific CD4+ T cells preceded sequencing in the ViraFEST assay. Cultured cells yielded isolated CD4+ T cells after 10 to 11 days. All vaccine recipients tested negative for nucleocapsid antibodies and had never contracted SARS-CoV-2 infection. On day 3 and again on day 7, half the medium was replaced with IL-2 medium. This clone was recorded a few times. Antigen specificity is unknown.

This sequence originates from a human donor who received a COVID-19 vaccine. Here the sequenced sample was CD4+ T cells from PBMCs cultured with SARS-CoV-2 spike peptides, taken before COVID-19 vaccination. This chain links TRBV4-2 with TRBJ2-3, with D unclear. CDR3 amino acids: CASSQELFGEDTQYF. The CDR3 bases are TGTGCCAGCAGCCAAGAATTATTTGGGGAAGATACGCAGTATTTT.